This TCR beta chain comes out of a study of shared clonotypes between healthy human individuals. Only in-frame clones appear in the TCRdb table, and some are missing; sequencing was by immunoSEQ multiplex PCR. The table lists about 590,000 clones, 95% of them singletons. The naive CD8 subset, CD45RO-negative cells positively selected for CCR7, excluded terminally differentiated effector memory CD45RA+ cells. Each donor was a Caucasian adult residing in Nashville, Tennessee. CDR3 length equals 14 residues. V gave up 8 bases and J gave up 4 bases; unmatched junction bases: 8. The germline V gene encodes CDR1 SNHLY and CDR2 FYNNEI. Regarding the study as a whole: What naive subsets generally showed was a larger estimated richness than memory subsets showed. Sharing across four donors was seen in 4% to 6.5% of naive CD4 clonotypes. Sampling covered nothing but blood. Tissue TCR repertoires likely differ from those found in blood.

On this clone itself: Its antigen is unknown.

The source material was naive CD8+ T cells sorted from blood. The origin of this receptor is a woman in her thirties in good health. The chain is built from TRBV2 and TRBJ2-5; the match to TRBD2 covers 9 bases. The CDR3 region has the DNA TGTGCCAGCTCGGCGGGAGGGTCACGAGAGACCCAGTACTTC. This gives the protein CASSAGGSRETQYF.